This TCR beta chain was obtained from a study of CD8 T cells in Susac syndrome. Study-wide background: At blood draw, Susac syndrome patients were therapy-naive, on corticosteroids, or on intravenous immunoglobulin alone.

In Susac syndrome patients, recently defined diagnostic criteria for definite or probable disease were met. The authors negatively isolated CD8+ and CD4+ T cells and FACS-enriched TEMRA cells. Reverse transcription of roughly 0.5 to 1 ug RNA was performed with random hexamers. The authors amplified TCR beta CDR3 across 54 Vbeta and 13 Jbeta using immunoSEQ multiplex PCR. In TCRdb, the immunoSEQ multiplex PCR reads were re-called with MiXCR into one record per CDR3 protein. The table records more than 100,000 distinct CDR3 sequences, about 93% of them present only once. The germline gives CDR1 SGDLS, CDR2 YYNGEE. V was clipped by 4 bases and J by 5 bases, with 9 bases between them. The CDR3 sequence is 12 residues long.

Sequences were obtained from CD8+ T cells from PBMCs. This clonotype originated in a human donor with Susac syndrome. The V call is TRBV9, the J call TRBJ2-5; D uncertain. In nucleotides, the CDR3 is TGTGCCAGCAGCCCAGCCGGGGAGACCCAGTACTTC. Its protein product is CASSPAGETQYF.